The 27 T cell receptor beta chains given below trace back to one sample, sequenced in a study of blood T cell repertoires in COVID-19. Produced via immunoSEQ multiplex PCR; TCRdb's table is partial and in-frame only. This sample yields some 50,000 clones, of which approximately 87% are seen a single time; around a sixth belongs to the top ten. Sample: peripheral blood. The receptors stem from a human donor in a cohort sampled during active COVID-19.

This chain links TRBV11-2 with TRBJ2-7, with 15 bases matching TRBD2. Germline V lookup: CDR1 SGHAT, CDR2 FQNNGV. CDR3 length: 16 residues. V lost 3 bases, J lost 3 bases, and 3 bases stayed unmatched. The CDR3 coding sequence is TGTGCCAGCAGCTTGGGACTAGCGGGGGGAGGCTACGAGCAGTACTTC. Protein: CASSLGLAGGGYEQYF.

The V gene is TRBV6-6, the J gene TRBJ1-5; TRBD1 is a possible D gene (5 bases). The V and J ends lost 4 bases and 3 bases respectively, with 7 bases between them. The CDR3 has 13 residues. The germline V gene encodes CDR1 MNHNY and CDR2 SVGAGI (reference sequence). This CDR3 reads CASSSTDNQPQHF. The CDR3 DNA reads as TGTGCCAGCAGTTCGACAGACAATCAGCCCCAGCATTTT.

The J gene is TRBJ1-4, the V gene TRBV19; 8 positions match TRBD1. Germline V gene sequence: CDR1 LNHDA, CDR2 SQIVND (reference sequence). The CDR3 consists of 13 residues. With V trimmed by 7 bases and J by 8 bases, 6 bases remained unmatched. The DNA for the CDR3 is TGTGCCAGTACCGGGGACAGGTACGAAAAACTGTTTTTT. As protein: CASTGDRYEKLFF.

This chain joins TRBV9 and TRBJ1-3; 9 bases map to TRBD1. Trimming cost V 1 base and J 3 bases; bases outside gene matches: 5. The CDR3 loop spans 16 amino acids. Germline V gene data show CDR1 as SGDLS and CDR2 as YYNGEE. The CDR3 region is CASSVTGGAGGNTIYF. DNA of the CDR3: TGTGCCAGCAGCGTAACAGGGGGCGCGGGTGGAAACACCATATATTTT.

V gene TRBV21-1 combines with J gene TRBJ2-7; the table's D call of TRBD1 was not tested on the DNA. TRBV21-1 is deemed a pseudogene. The CDR3 is 15 residues long. CDR3 in amino acids: CASIDRGLYSYEQYF. The DNA for the CDR3 is TGTGCCAGCATTGACAGGGGGCTTTACTCCTACGAGCAGTACTTC.

In this sample, this clone turned up once. The chain combines TRBV10-3 with TRBJ1-1; D possibly corresponds to TRBD1 (6 bases). The V gene's germline CDR1 is ENHRY and CDR2 SYGVKD. V was clipped by 7 bases and J by 5 bases, with 17 bases between them. The CDR3 spans 14 residues. The CDR3 sequence is CAITEGGVRTEAFF. The CDR3 coding sequence is TGTGCCATCACCGAAGGGGGAGTGAGGACTGAAGCTTTCTTT.

The rearrangement links TRBV7-8 to TRBJ1-4; 7 bases line up with TRBD1. The germline gives CDR1 SGHVS, CDR2 FQNEAQ. The V gene end was trimmed by 4 bases and the J gene end by 8 bases; junction bases not matched to a gene: 19. This CDR3 is 18 amino acids long. For the CDR3, the DNA is TGTGCCAGCAGCTCCCTTATGACAGGGATTGGGAATAGAGAAAAACTGTTTTTT. This gives the protein CASSSLMTGIGNREKLFF.

This clone was seen a single time. The chain has TRBV6-6 and TRBJ2-1; 9 positions match TRBD2. J lost 0 bases, V lost 4 bases, and 4 bases had no gene match. Germline V gives CDR1 MNHNY, CDR2 SVGAGI (reference sequence). The CDR3 runs to 16 residues. CDR3: CASSLTTSGSYNEQFF. CDR3 in DNA: TGTGCCAGCAGTTTGACGACTAGCGGCTCCTACAATGAGCAGTTCTTC.

The chain has TRBV21-1 and TRBJ1-2; the table's D call, TRBD1, was not checked against the DNA. TRBV21-1 is reported as a pseudogene. The CDR3 length is 13 residues. CDR3 in DNA: TGTGCCATCCTGACAAAACAGGGCAATGGCTACACCTTC. This gives the protein CAILTKQGNGYTF.

J is TRBJ2-2 and V is TRBV27; D perhaps matches TRBD1 (6 bases). Trimming removed 5 bases from V and 5 bases from J, with 12 bases in between. Germline CDR1 is MNHEY and CDR2 is SMNVEV (reference sequence). There are 14 residues in the CDR3. The CDR3 DNA reads TGTGCCAGCAGTGTTACTCAGGGGACCGGGGAGCTGTTTTTT. This encodes CASSVTQGTGELFF.

The sample holds a few counts of this clone. The V gene is TRBV6-5, the J gene TRBJ2-2; D may be TRBD2 (5 bases). Germline lookup yields CDR1 MNHEY and CDR2 SVGAGI. The CDR3 totals 12 residues. V gave up 11 bases and J gave up 5 bases, with 12 bases separating them. The CDR3, as DNA: TGTGCCGGACGGGGTAATACCGGGGAGCTGTTTTTT. Protein sequence: CAGRGNTGELFF.

This clone was found once. The chain recombines TRBV7-8 with TRBJ2-7, with a possible D match to TRBD2 (6 bases). Germline V CDR1 and CDR2: SGHVS, FQNEAQ. The CDR3 loop spans 16 amino acids. The germline V and J ends were trimmed by 3 bases and 6 bases, with 21 bases remaining between them. CDR3 coding DNA: TGTGCCAGCAGCTTGGGGGGAGGCGGGATTTTCAGCGAGCAGTACTTC. Protein product: CASSLGGGGIFSEQYF.

This clone was seen once. The J gene is TRBJ2-7, the V gene TRBV11-1, with TRBD1 identical over 8 bases. The trim removed 3 bases at V and 4 bases at J, leaving 5 bases unmatched. The CDR3 covers 14 residues. Germline V gene lookup returns CDR1 SGHAT and CDR2 FQDESV (reference sequence). This chain's CDR3 is CASSFPGTGYEQYF. In DNA, the CDR3 is TGTGCCAGCAGCTTTCCCGGGACAGGTTACGAGCAGTACTTC.

The rearrangement joins TRBV6-1 to TRBJ2-7; TRBD1 matches at 8 bases. This CDR3 comprises 16 residues. CDR1 is MNHNS, CDR2 SASEGT, per germline. V was pared by 2 bases and J by 7 bases, with 13 bases of the junction left unmatched. The CDR3 DNA reads as TGTGCCAGCAGTGAATCCCCCGGGACAGGAGCGAGAGAGCAGTACTTC. This codes for CASSESPGTGAREQYF.

The CDR3 region is CASSDRAIDYGYTF. The CDR3 region has the DNA TGTGCCAGCAGTGACAGGGCTATTGACTATGGCTACACCTTC. V and J are TRBV6-1 and TRBJ1-2, with TRBD1 as a possible D gene (5 bases). This CDR3 region has 14 residues. Germline CDR1 reads MNHNS; CDR2 reads SASEGT. V lost 3 bases to trimming and J lost 3 bases, with 11 bases between them.

V usage is TRBV28 and J usage is TRBJ2-5; TRBD1 matches 8 bases. Germline V gives CDR1 MDHEN, CDR2 SYDVKM. This CDR3 contains 13 residues. The V and J ends lost 5 bases and 5 bases, in that order; junction bases with no gene match: 4. The CDR3 coding sequence is TGTGCCAGCAGTGTGACAGGGGAGGAGACCCAGTACTTC. Translation gives CASSVTGEETQYF.

The CDR3 region is CASSLEQVSYEQYF. Written as DNA, the CDR3 is TGTGCCAGCAGCTTAGAACAGGTCTCCTACGAGCAGTACTTC. The gene calls are TRBV7-2 and TRBJ2-7, with D possibly being TRBD1 (5 bases). Germline loops: CDR1 SGHTA, CDR2 FQGNSA. V was trimmed by 1 base and J by 0 bases, leaving 7 bases between them. CDR3 length: 14 amino acids.

The V call is TRBV12-3 or TRBV12-4, the J call TRBJ2-3, with D tentatively TRBD1 (5 bases). This CDR3 is built from 12 residues. V lost 6 bases to trimming and J lost 5 bases, with 9 bases between them. CDR3 loop: CASSPQGDTQYF. In DNA form, the CDR3 reads TGTGCCAGCAGCCCTCAGGGAGATACGCAGTATTTT.

This sequence joins TRBV27 and TRBJ1-2; 10 bases are shared with TRBD1. V lost 4 bases to trimming and J lost 5 bases; unmatched junction nucleotides: 1. The CDR3 contains 13 residues. From germline, CDR1 is MNHEY and CDR2 SMNVEV (reference sequence). CDR3 sequence: CASSSGQGYGYTF. CDR3 DNA sequence: TGTGCCAGCAGTTCGGGACAGGGGTATGGCTACACCTTC.

The J gene is TRBJ1-5, the V gene TRBV6-5; no reliable D call. Trimming stripped 7 bases from V and 7 bases from J, with 14 bases between. The CDR3 has 13 residues. Germline assignment: CDR1 MNHEY and CDR2 SVGAGI. The CDR3 loop is CASNLGVGQPQHF. CDR3 DNA sequence: TGTGCCAGCAACCTCGGGGTAGGGCAGCCCCAGCATTTT.

V is TRBV5-1 and J is TRBJ2-5, with 7 bases aligning to TRBD2. The V gene's germline CDR1 is SGHRS and CDR2 YFSETQ. This CDR3 has 14 amino acids. Trimming took 4 bases from V and 2 from J; bases not matched to a gene: 5. CDR3 region: CASSPGGLQETQYF. The CDR3 coding sequence is TGCGCCAGCAGCCCGGGGGGACTACAAGAGACCCAGTACTTC.

V and J are TRBV9 and TRBJ1-3, with 7 bases lining up with TRBD1. Germline loops: CDR1 SGDLS, CDR2 YYNGEE. J was trimmed by 2 bases and V by 3 bases; bases with no gene match: 8. The CDR3 runs 16 residues. CDR3 nucleotide sequence: TGTGCCAGCAGCGGGGGGAGACAGGGCACTGGAAACACCATATATTTT. Protein sequence: CASSGGRQGTGNTIYF.

The J gene is TRBJ1-1, the V gene TRBV9; D gene uncertain. Trimming took 0 bases from V and 4 from J, leaving 10 bases between them. In germline, CDR1 is SGDLS, CDR2 YYNGEE. This CDR3 region has 14 residues. As DNA, the CDR3 is TGTGCCAGCAGCGTAGGGGCTACAGCCACTGAAGCTTTCTTT. Translating gives CASSVGATATEAFF.

The chain has TRBV27 and TRBJ2-6, with 10 positions matching TRBD1. Germline CDR1 is MNHEY and CDR2 is SMNVEV (reference sequence). The CDR3 sequence is 21 residues long. V trimming: 3 bases; J trimming: 1 base; junction bases outside the gene matches: 15. The CDR3 region is CASSFRGTGDIFNSGANVLTF. The CDR3 bases are TGTGCCAGCAGTTTCCGCGGGACAGGGGACATCTTTAATTCTGGGGCCAACGTCCTGACTTTC.

The rearrangement joins TRBV5-1 to TRBJ2-7; D uncertain. V lost 2 bases and J lost 4, with 4 bases in between. This CDR3 spans 11 amino acids. Germline V CDR1 and CDR2: SGHRS, YFSETQ. The CDR3 protein is CASSFGYEQYF. In DNA form, the CDR3 reads TGCGCCAGCAGCTTCGGGTACGAGCAGTACTTC.

The chain recombines TRBV28 with TRBJ2-2; tentatively, D is TRBD2 (6 bases). V was shortened by 9 bases and J by 5 bases, with 16 bases between the two germline ends. Germline lookup yields CDR1 MDHEN and CDR2 SYDVKM. CDR3 length: 14 amino acids. The CDR3 loop reads CASWGRTRTGELFF. CDR3 bases: TGTGCCAGTTGGGGGAGGACAAGGACCGGGGAGCTGTTTTTT.

The chain employs TRBV27 and TRBJ1-1; no reliable D call. The CDR3 length is 14 residues. The V gene's germline CDR1 is MNHEY and CDR2 SMNVEV (reference sequence). V shed 7 bases and J shed 2 bases, with 14 bases lying between them. CDR3 nucleotides: TGTGCCAGCACTTCAACTAACTTTAACACTGAAGCTTTCTTT. Translated: CASTSTNFNTEAFF.